What follows are 30 T cell receptor beta chains derived from one specimen sequenced in a study of cytomegalovirus exposure and HLA in healthy donors (dated by TCRdb to the late 2010s). Library creation used the immunoSEQ multiplex PCR assay. For the multiplex PCR, a mixture combining 60 forward primers for TCR Vbeta segments and 13 reverse primers for TCR Jbeta segments was used. TCRdb obtained this table from immuneACCESS and retained in-frame rearrangements with V and J assigned. These tables miss some clones; where compared with another copy, unresolved V genes account for less than half of the shortfall, and the remainder is unexplained. The table kept for this sample lists over 100,000 clones. Roughly 1.7% of the sample is taken by the ten largest. The specimen sequenced was PBMCs. The receptors stem from a man aged 18 to 30 in good health and CMV-seronegative.

V usage is TRBV9 and J usage is TRBJ2-7; a possible D gene is TRBD2 (5 bases). The CDR3 has 15 amino acids. Germline loops: CDR1 SGDLS, CDR2 YYNGEE. The V and J ends lost 0 bases and 3 bases respectively, with 13 bases between them. CDR3: CASSVGAAANYEQYF. The CDR3 nucleotides are TGTGCCAGCAGCGTAGGAGCGGCGGCGAACTACGAGCAGTACTTC.

The chain recombines TRBV5-4 with TRBJ1-1; D not resolved. The germline CDR1 and CDR2 sequences are SGHNT and YYREEE (reference sequence). The CDR3 loop spans 13 amino acids. Deletions cut 4 bases from V and 5 bases from J, with 12 bases between. CDR3: CASSLGPRTEAFF. The CDR3 DNA follows: TGTGCCAGCAGCCTAGGCCCGCGGACTGAAGCTTTCTTT.

V usage is TRBV6-5 and J usage is TRBJ2-7; no firm D call. The V end lost 2 bases, the J end lost 6 bases, and 14 bases lay between the germline ends. This CDR3 spans 14 amino acids. Germline V lookup: CDR1 MNHEY, CDR2 SVGAGI. The CDR3 loop is CASSYQGRAVEQYF. The CDR3 DNA reads as TGTGCCAGCAGTTACCAAGGCCGCGCGGTCGAGCAGTACTTC.

The chain is built from TRBV18 and TRBJ1-2; weak D call: TRBD1 (6 bases). There are 15 residues in the CDR3. Trimming cost V 2 bases and J 0 bases, with 10 bases left between them. Germline-derived CDR1 and CDR2 are KGHSH and LQKENI. This chain's CDR3 is CASSPGQLSNYGYTF. Here the CDR3 DNA reads TGTGCCAGCTCACCAGGACAGCTCTCTAACTATGGCTACACCTTC.

The V and J genes are TRBV7-3 and TRBJ2-2, with TRBD2 matching over 13 bases. J gave up 5 bases and V 8 bases, and 5 bases lay outside the gene matches. Germline V gene lookup returns CDR1 SGHTA and CDR2 FQGTGA. This CDR3 has 15 residues. This chain's CDR3 is CASSAGLAGTGELFF. Written as DNA, the CDR3 is TGTGCCAGCTCGGCGGGACTAGCGGGGACCGGGGAGCTGTTTTTT.

This chain links TRBV18 with TRBJ2-5; 8 nucleotides line up with TRBD2. The V and J ends lost 6 bases and 5 bases, in that order; junction bases with no gene match: 5. CDR1 and CDR2 (germline): KGHSH, LQKENI. The CDR3 runs 13 residues. This chain's CDR3 is CASSLKRGETQYF. The CDR3 coding sequence is TGTGCCAGCTCGCTCAAGCGGGGGGAGACCCAGTACTTC.

The V call is TRBV9, the J call TRBJ2-7, with TRBD1 matching 9 bases. With 3 bases clipped from V and 3 bases from J, the junction kept 7 bases outside the gene matches. CDR1 SGDLS and CDR2 YYNGEE come from the germline V gene. This CDR3 contains 15 residues. CDR3 in amino acids: CASSARQGVIYEQYF. The CDR3 coding sequence is TGTGCCAGCAGCGCCCGACAGGGGGTTATCTACGAGCAGTACTTC.

V gene TRBV7-2 combines with J gene TRBJ1-1; D may be TRBD1 (5 bases). The germline V gene has CDR1 SGHTA and CDR2 FQGNSA. This CDR3 spans 16 amino acids. Trimming shortened V by 4 bases and J by 1 base, and 16 bases separated the two germline ends. DNA for the CDR3: TGTGCCAGCAGCTCCAGACAGTCTAATAGGAACACTGAAGCTTTCTTT. It is translated as CASSSRQSNRNTEAFF.

CDR3 amino acids: CASSQSGTEPRNSPLHF. DNA for the CDR3: TGCGCCAGCAGCCAATCCGGGACAGAACCTCGCAATTCACCCCTCCACTTT. The rearrangement links TRBV4-3 to TRBJ1-6, with 7 bases lining up with TRBD1. The germline V gene encodes CDR1 LGHNA and CDR2 YSLEER. The CDR3 loop spans 17 amino acids. The ends lost 2 bases at V and 7 bases at J; junction bases unmatched: 11.

This chain connects TRBV28 to TRBJ2-7, with D tentatively TRBD1 (5 bases). The V and J ends lost 5 bases and 0 bases respectively, with 11 bases between them. The germline V gene has CDR1 MDHEN and CDR2 SYDVKM. CDR3 length equals 14 residues. The CDR3 spells CASSPQGSSYEQYF. The CDR3 bases are TGTGCCAGCAGTCCCCAGGGAAGCTCCTACGAGCAGTACTTC.

The chain recombines TRBV28 with TRBJ1-1; TRBD1 might be the D (6 bases). The CDR3 is 14 amino acids. V lost 5 bases to trimming and J lost 8 bases, with 18 bases between them. The V gene's germline CDR1 is MDHEN and CDR2 SYDVKM. The chain's CDR3 is CASSVWQGTTEAFF. The CDR3 bases are TGTGCCAGCAGTGTCTGGCAGGGGACTACGGAAGCTTTCTTT. Filled out from reference TRBV28 and TRBJ1-1, the complete variable domain reads DVKVTQSSRYLVKRTGEKVFLECVQDMDHENMFWYRQDPGLGLRLIYFSYDVKMKEKGDIPEGYSVSREKKERFSLILESASTNQTSMYLCASSVWQGTTEAFFGQGTRLTVV.

The V call is TRBV7-9, the J call TRBJ1-5, with unresolved D. Trimming shortened V by 5 bases and J by 8 bases, and 19 bases separated the two germline ends. CDR3 length: 15 amino acids. Germline CDR1 is SEHNR and CDR2 is FQNEAQ (reference sequence). CDR3 nucleotides: TGTGCCAGCAGCGCGGCTTTGGGCCCCGGGGAGCCCCAGCATTTT. This codes for CASSAALGPGEPQHF.

The chain joins TRBV27 to TRBJ2-7; maybe TRBD1 (5 bases). The CDR3 totals 14 residues. Between the trimmed V and J ends, which lost 3 bases and 1 base, there was a span of 10 bases. CDR1 and CDR2 from the germline V gene are MNHEY and SMNVEV (reference sequence). The CDR3 protein is CASSLSRVSYEQYF. The CDR3 DNA is TGTGCCAGCAGTTTGTCCAGGGTTTCCTACGAGCAGTACTTC.

CDR3 coding DNA: TGTGCCAGCAGCGACCGGACAGCTGGGGCCAACGTCCTGACTTTC. Encoded protein: CASSDRTAGANVLTF. The chain is built from TRBV7-3 and TRBJ2-6, with D tentatively TRBD1 (6 bases). Between the trimmed V and J ends, which lost 5 bases and 2 bases, there was a span of 10 bases. Germline assignment: CDR1 SGHTA and CDR2 FQGTGA. The CDR3 sequence is 15 residues long. Drawing the rest from reference TRBV7-3 and TRBJ2-6, the complete variable domain is GAGVSQTPSNKVTEKGKYVELRCDPISGHTALYWYRQSLGQGPEFLIYFQGTGAADDSGLPNDRFFAVRPEGSVSTLKIQRTERGDSAVYLCASSDRTAGANVLTFGAGSRLTVL.

This chain joins TRBV9 and TRBJ2-3; possible D gene TRBD2, 5 bases. Trimming removed 7 bases from V and 3 bases from J, with 9 bases in between. The CDR3 loop spans 12 amino acids. Germline values: CDR1 SGDLS, CDR2 YYNGEE. CDR3 sequence: CASGRTTDTQYF. In nucleotides, the CDR3 is TGTGCCAGCGGGAGAACGACAGATACGCAGTATTTT.

The chain couples TRBV11-3 to TRBJ2-7; D is ambiguous. The ends were cut back, 5 bases at V and 3 bases at J, with 11 bases in the middle. CDR3 length: 13 amino acids. Looked up from germline, CDR1 is SGHNT and CDR2 is YENEEA. This chain's CDR3 is CASSQQANYEQYF. In DNA, the CDR3 is TGTGCCAGCAGCCAGCAGGCCAACTACGAGCAGTACTTC.

Details on this clone: Within the sample, other DNA sequences also encode this same CDR3. This rearrangement joins TRBV6-1 to TRBJ1-2; no firm D call. The CDR3 extends over 14 amino acids. V dropped 3 bases and J dropped 4 bases, with 12 bases sitting between them. From germline, CDR1 is MNHNS and CDR2 SASEGT. CDR3 loop: CASSEAGQIYGYTF. DNA for the CDR3: TGTGCCAGCAGTGAGGCTGGCCAGATCTATGGCTACACCTTC.

The chain links TRBV6-5 to TRBJ2-2, with 8 bases lining up with TRBD1. In germline, CDR1 is MNHEY, CDR2 SVGAGI. The length of the CDR3 is 16 residues. V was pared by 2 bases and J by 1 base, with 3 bases of the junction left unmatched. The CDR3 DNA reads as TGTGCCAGCAGTTACGACGGGACAGGGAACACCGGGGAGCTGTTTTTT. This sequence encodes CASSYDGTGNTGELFF.

The V gene is TRBV9, the J gene TRBJ1-5; TRBD1 matches 11 bases. Germline V lookup: CDR1 SGDLS, CDR2 YYNGEE. The CDR3 is made up of 16 amino acids. The ends lost 4 bases at V and 3 bases at J; junction bases unmatched: 6. CDR3 DNA sequence: TGTGCCAGCAGCTTGGGACAGGGGGAGATCAATCAGCCCCAGCATTTT. It encodes CASSLGQGEINQPQHF.

The chain carries TRBV7-3 and TRBJ2-2; possibly TRBD2 for D (7 bases). CDR3 size: 16 residues. Trimming removed 8 bases from V and 0 bases from J, with 16 bases in between. Germline CDR1 is SGHTA and CDR2 is FQGTGA. The CDR3 region is CASARGGGANTGELFF. The CDR3 DNA reads as TGTGCCAGCGCTCGAGGGGGGGGCGCGAACACCGGGGAGCTGTTTTTT. The variable domain in full, completed from reference TRBV7-3 and TRBJ2-2, reads GAGVSQTPSNKVTEKGKYVELRCDPISGHTALYWYRQSLGQGPEFLIYFQGTGAADDSGLPNDRFFAVRPEGSVSTLKIQRTERGDSAVYLCASARGGGANTGELFFGEGSRLTVL.

This sequence joins TRBV19 and TRBJ1-1, with D unresolved. Germline V gene data show CDR1 as LNHDA and CDR2 as SQIVND (reference sequence). The CDR3 runs to 15 residues. Here the CDR3 DNA reads TGTGACATTTACCTTGGGAAGCGGGCTGGCACTGAAGCTTTCTTT. As protein: CDIYLGKRAGTEAFF.

The V and J genes are TRBV6-1 and TRBJ1-5; D is undetermined. The germline CDR1 and CDR2 sequences are MNHNS and SASEGT. This CDR3 has 15 amino acids. Trimming pared 7 bases from V and 0 bases from J, leaving 13 bases between. CDR3 residues: CASTLTDYSNQPQHF. CDR3 nucleotides: TGTGCCAGCACTCTGACGGACTATAGCAATCAGCCCCAGCATTTT.

The chain links TRBV5-4 to TRBJ2-3; TRBD2 agrees at 9 bases. Germline CDR1 and CDR2: SGHNT and YYREEE (reference sequence). The CDR3 spans 17 residues. Germline trimming cut 4 bases from V and 1 base from J; bases unmatched to any gene: 10. The CDR3, as DNA: TGTGCCAGCAGCCCCTGGGGCGGGAGGGCCGGCACAGATACGCAGTATTTT. Its translation: CASSPWGGRAGTDTQYF.

CDR3 DNA: TGTGCCAGCTCAATTGAGGCGGGAGTGGGGAATGAGCAGTTCTTC. Translating it yields CASSIEAGVGNEQFF. V usage is TRBV18 and J usage is TRBJ2-1; 7 bases agree with TRBD2. The CDR3 runs 15 residues. From germline, CDR1 is KGHSH and CDR2 LQKENI. V dropped 5 bases and J dropped 7; count of bases not matched to a gene: 11.

V gene TRBV7-9 combines with J gene TRBJ2-4; D remains ambiguous. This CDR3 region has 11 residues. The germline V gene encodes CDR1 SEHNR and CDR2 FQNEAQ (reference sequence). Trimming took 5 bases from V and 6 from J, leaving 5 bases between them. CDR3 DNA: TGTGCCAGCAGCCCCTCAAACATTCAGTACTTC. Translating it yields CASSPSNIQYF.

This chain uses TRBV4-1 with TRBJ1-2; no definite D call. The CDR3 extends over 14 amino acids. The germline V gene encodes CDR1 MGHRA and CDR2 YSYEKL. V was pared by 4 bases and J by 1 base, with 10 bases between. CDR3 DNA sequence: TGCGCCAGCAGCCCCCGGAGTAATAACTATGGCTACACCTTC. It encodes CASSPRSNNYGYTF.

The chain joins TRBV5-1 to TRBJ1-1; no firm D call. V was pared by 0 bases and J by 4 bases, with 7 bases between. This CDR3 has 13 residues. Looked up from germline, CDR1 is SGHRS and CDR2 is YFSETQ. CDR3 region: CASSLGASTEAFF. The CDR3 region has the DNA TGCGCCAGCAGCTTGGGTGCGAGCACTGAAGCTTTCTTT.

The V and J genes are TRBV19 and TRBJ2-7; D is ambiguous. Trimming removed 1 base from V and 2 bases from J, with 6 bases in between. The CDR3 is 13 amino acids. The V gene's germline CDR1 is LNHDA and CDR2 SQIVND (reference sequence). This CDR3 is CASSIGQAYEQYF. CDR3 sequence (DNA): TGTGCCAGTAGTATAGGACAAGCCTACGAGCAGTACTTC.

J is TRBJ2-4 and V is TRBV5-1; weak D call: TRBD2 (6 bases). V shed 0 bases and J shed 3 bases, with 16 bases lying between them. CDR1 is SGHRS, CDR2 YFSETQ, per germline. This CDR3 is built from 17 residues. The CDR3 coding sequence is TGCGCCAGCAGCTTGGAGCCACGGGGGTTGGACAAAAACATTCAGTACTTC. It encodes CASSLEPRGLDKNIQYF.

The rearrangement uses TRBV4-1 and TRBJ1-5, with 9 bases matching TRBD1. Germline lookup yields CDR1 MGHRA and CDR2 YSYEKL. Unmatched junction bases numbered 3, after V lost 0 bases and J lost 6 bases. The CDR3 runs 15 residues. The DNA for the CDR3 is TGCGCCAGCAGCCAAGAAGGACAGGGGAGTCAGCCCCAGCATTTT. Residues: CASSQEGQGSQPQHF.